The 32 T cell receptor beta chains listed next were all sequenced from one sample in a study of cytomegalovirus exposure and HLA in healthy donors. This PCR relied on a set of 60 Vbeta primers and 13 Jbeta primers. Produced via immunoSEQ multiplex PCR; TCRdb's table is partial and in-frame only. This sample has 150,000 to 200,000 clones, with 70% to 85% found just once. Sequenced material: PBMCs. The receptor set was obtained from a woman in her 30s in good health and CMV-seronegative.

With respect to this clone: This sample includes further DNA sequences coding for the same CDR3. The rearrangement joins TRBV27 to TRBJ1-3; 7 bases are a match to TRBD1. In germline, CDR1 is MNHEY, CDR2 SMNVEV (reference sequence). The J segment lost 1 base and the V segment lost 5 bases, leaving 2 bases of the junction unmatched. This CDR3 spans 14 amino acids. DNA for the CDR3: TGTGCCAGCAGTCTCAGGGGGTCTGGAAACACCATATATTTT. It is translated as CASSLRGSGNTIYF.

The CDR3 DNA is TGCGCCAGCAGCCAAGTAGCACAGGGTAGGGCTGAAGCTTTCTTT. This codes for CASSQVAQGRAEAFF. The rearrangement joins TRBV4-1 to TRBJ1-1; D possibly corresponds to TRBD1 (6 bases). The germline V and J ends were trimmed by 1 base and 6 bases, with 15 bases remaining between them. Per the germline V gene, CDR1 is MGHRA and CDR2 is YSYEKL. CDR3 length equals 15 residues.

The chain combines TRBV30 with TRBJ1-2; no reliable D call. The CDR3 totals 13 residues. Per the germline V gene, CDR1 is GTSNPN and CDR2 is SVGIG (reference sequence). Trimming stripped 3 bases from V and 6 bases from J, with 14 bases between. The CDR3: CAWSPSLRDGYTF. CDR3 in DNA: TGTGCCTGGAGCCCGAGCCTCCGGGATGGCTACACCTTC.

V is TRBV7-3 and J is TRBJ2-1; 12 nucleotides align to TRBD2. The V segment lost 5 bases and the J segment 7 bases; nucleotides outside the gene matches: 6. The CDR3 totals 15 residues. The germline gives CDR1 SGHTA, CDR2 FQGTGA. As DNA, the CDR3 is TGTGCCAGCAGCGTTACTAGCGGGAGGATAAATGAGCAGTTCTTC. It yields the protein CASSVTSGRINEQFF.

In nucleotides, the CDR3 is TGTGCCAGCAGTGAAGGTGAGGGGGCAGATACGCAGTATTTT. Its translation is CASSEGEGADTQYF. The chain carries TRBV6-1 and TRBJ2-3, with D perhaps matching TRBD1 (6 bases). The CDR3 contains 14 residues. CDR1 is MNHNS, CDR2 SASEGT, per germline. V was cut by 1 base and J by 4 bases, with 9 bases left in between.

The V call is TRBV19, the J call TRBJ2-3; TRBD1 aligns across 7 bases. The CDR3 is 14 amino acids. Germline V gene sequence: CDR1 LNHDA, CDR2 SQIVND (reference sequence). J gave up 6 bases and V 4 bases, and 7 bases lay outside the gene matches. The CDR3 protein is CASSRGQRGDTQYF. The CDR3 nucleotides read TGTGCCAGTAGTAGGGGACAGAGAGGGGATACGCAGTATTTT. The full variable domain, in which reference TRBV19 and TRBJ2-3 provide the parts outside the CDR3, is DGGITQSPKYLFRKEGQNVTLSCEQNLNHDAMYWYRQDPGQGLRLIYYSQIVNDFQKGDIAEGYSVSREKKESFPLTVTSAQKNPTAFYLCASSRGQRGDTQYFGPGTRLTVL.

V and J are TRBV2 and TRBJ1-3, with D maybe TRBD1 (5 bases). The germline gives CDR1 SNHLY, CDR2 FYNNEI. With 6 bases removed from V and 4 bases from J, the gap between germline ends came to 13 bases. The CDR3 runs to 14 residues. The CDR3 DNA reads TGTGCCAGCAGGATGGGGCAGCCAGGAAACACCATATATTTT. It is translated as CASRMGQPGNTIYF.

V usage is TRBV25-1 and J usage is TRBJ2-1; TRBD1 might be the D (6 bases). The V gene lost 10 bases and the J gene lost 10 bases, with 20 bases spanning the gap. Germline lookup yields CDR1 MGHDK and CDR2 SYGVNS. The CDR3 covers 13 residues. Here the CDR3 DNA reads TGTGCCACCTACTCTGGGGGCACAAGGGAGCAGTTCTTC. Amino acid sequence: CATYSGGTREQFF.

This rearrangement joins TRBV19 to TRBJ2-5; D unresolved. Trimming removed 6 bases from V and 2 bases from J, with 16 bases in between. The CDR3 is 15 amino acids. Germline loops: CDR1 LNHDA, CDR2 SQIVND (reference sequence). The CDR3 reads CASRPDAGTQETQYF. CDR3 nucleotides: TGTGCCAGTAGACCGGATGCAGGTACTCAAGAGACCCAGTACTTC.

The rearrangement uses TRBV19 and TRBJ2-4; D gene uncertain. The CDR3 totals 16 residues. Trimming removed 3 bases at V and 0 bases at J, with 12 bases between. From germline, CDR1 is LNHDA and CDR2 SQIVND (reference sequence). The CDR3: CASSIPSTSAKNIQYF. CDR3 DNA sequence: TGTGCCAGTAGTATCCCGTCTACCTCAGCCAAAAACATTCAGTACTTC. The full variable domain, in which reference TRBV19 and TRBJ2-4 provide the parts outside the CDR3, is DGGITQSPKYLFRKEGQNVTLSCEQNLNHDAMYWYRQDPGQGLRLIYYSQIVNDFQKGDIAEGYSVSREKKESFPLTVTSAQKNPTAFYLCASSIPSTSAKNIQYFGAGTRLSVL.

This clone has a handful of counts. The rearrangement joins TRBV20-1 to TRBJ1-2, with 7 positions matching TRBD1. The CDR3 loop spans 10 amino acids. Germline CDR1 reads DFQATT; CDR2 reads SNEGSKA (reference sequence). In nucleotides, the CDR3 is TGCAGGACAGGGCTTGATGGCTACACCTTC. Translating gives CRTGLDGYTF.

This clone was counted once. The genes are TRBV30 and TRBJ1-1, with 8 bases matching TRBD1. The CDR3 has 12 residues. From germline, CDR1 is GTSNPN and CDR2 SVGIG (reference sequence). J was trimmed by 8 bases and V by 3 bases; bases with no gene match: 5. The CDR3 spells CAWRRTGGEAFF. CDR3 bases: TGTGCCTGGAGACGAACAGGGGGGGAAGCTTTCTTT.

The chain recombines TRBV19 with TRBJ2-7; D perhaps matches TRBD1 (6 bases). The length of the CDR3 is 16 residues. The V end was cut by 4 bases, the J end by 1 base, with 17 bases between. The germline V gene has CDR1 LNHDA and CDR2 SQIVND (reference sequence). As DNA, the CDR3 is TGTGCCAGTAGTAAGGGACAAATCACCTTTTCCTACGAGCAGTACTTC. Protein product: CASSKGQITFSYEQYF.

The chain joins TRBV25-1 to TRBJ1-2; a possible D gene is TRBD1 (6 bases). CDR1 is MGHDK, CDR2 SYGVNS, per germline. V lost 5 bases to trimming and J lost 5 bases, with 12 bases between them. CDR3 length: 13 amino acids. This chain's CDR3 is CASSWTRGYGYTF. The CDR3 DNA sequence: TGTGCCAGCAGTTGGACAAGGGGGTATGGCTACACCTTC.

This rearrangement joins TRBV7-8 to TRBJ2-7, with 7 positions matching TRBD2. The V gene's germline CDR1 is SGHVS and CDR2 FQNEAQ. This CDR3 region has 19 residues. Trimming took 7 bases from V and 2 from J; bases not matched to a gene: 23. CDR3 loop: CASIPDRIGGEFRPYEQYF. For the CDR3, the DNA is TGTGCCAGCATCCCAGATCGAATTGGGGGGGAATTTCGCCCCTACGAGCAGTACTTC.

Written as DNA, the CDR3 is TGTGCCAGCAGCGTAGCGGGGAACCAAGAGACCCAGTACTTC. Its translation is CASSVAGNQETQYF. J is TRBJ2-5 and V is TRBV9; D may be TRBD2 (5 bases). CDR3 size: 14 residues. V was clipped by 0 bases and J by 0 bases, with 6 bases between them. Germline V gene sequence: CDR1 SGDLS, CDR2 YYNGEE.

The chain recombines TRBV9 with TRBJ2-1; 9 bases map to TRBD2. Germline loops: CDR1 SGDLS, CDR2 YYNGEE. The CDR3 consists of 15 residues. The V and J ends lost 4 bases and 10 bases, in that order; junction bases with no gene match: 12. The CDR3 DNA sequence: TGTGCCAGCAGCAGCGGGCTAGCGGGACCAGGGGAGCAGTTCTTC. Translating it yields CASSSGLAGPGEQFF.

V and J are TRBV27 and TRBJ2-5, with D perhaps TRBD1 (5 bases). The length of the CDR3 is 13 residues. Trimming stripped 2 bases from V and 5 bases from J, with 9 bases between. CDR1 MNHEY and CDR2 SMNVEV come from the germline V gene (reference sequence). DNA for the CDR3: TGTGCCAGCAGTTTACAGGGTTGGGAGACCCAGTACTTC. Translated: CASSLQGWETQYF.

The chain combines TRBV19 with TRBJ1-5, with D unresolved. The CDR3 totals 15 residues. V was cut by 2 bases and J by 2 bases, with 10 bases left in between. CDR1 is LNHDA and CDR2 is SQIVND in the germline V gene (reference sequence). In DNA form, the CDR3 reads TGTGCCAGTAGTATAACAGTTGTTGGCAATCAGCCCCAGCATTTT. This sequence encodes CASSITVVGNQPQHF.

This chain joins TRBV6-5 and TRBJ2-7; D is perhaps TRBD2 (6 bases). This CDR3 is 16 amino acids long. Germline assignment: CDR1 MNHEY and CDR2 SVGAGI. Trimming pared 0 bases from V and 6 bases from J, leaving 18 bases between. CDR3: CASSYSNTGGRAEQYF. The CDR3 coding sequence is TGTGCCAGCAGTTACTCGAATACCGGGGGTCGGGCCGAGCAGTACTTC.

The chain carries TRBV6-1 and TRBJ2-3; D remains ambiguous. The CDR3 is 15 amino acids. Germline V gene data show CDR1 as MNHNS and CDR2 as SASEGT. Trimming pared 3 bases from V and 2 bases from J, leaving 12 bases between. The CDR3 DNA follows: TGTGCCAGCAGTGATGGGTTGACTCACACAGATACGCAGTATTTT. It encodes CASSDGLTHTDTQYF.

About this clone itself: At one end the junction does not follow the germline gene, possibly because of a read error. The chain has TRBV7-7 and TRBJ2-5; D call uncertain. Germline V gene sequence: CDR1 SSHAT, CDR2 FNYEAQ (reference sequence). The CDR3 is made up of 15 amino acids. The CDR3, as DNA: TGTGCTAGCAGCTTCGAACCCGAAGCCTATGGGACCCAGTACTTC. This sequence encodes CASSFEPEAYGTQYF.

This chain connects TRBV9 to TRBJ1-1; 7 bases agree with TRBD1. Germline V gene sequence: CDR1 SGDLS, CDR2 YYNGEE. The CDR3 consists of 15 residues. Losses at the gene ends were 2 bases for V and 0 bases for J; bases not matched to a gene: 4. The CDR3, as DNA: TGTGCCAGCAGCGTGGCAGGGGGTATGAACACTGAAGCTTTCTTT. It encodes CASSVAGGMNTEAFF.

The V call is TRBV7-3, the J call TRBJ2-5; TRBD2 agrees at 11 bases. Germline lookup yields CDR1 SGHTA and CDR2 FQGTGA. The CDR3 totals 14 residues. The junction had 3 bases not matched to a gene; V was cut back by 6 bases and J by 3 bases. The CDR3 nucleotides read TGTGCCAGCAGGTCGGGACTAGCGGAAGAGACCCAGTACTTC. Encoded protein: CASRSGLAEETQYF. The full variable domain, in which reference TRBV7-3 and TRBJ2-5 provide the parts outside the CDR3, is GAGVSQTPSNKVTEKGKYVELRCDPISGHTALYWYRQSLGQGPEFLIYFQGTGAADDSGLPNDRFFAVRPEGSVSTLKIQRTERGDSAVYLCASRSGLAEETQYFGPGTRLLVL.

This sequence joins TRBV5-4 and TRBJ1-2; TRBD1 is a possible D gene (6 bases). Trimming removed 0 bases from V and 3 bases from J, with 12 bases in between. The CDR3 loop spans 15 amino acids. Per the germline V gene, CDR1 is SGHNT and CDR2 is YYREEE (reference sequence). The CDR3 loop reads CASSLGEGHYYGYTF. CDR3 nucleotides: TGTGCCAGCAGCTTGGGAGAGGGACACTACTATGGCTACACCTTC.

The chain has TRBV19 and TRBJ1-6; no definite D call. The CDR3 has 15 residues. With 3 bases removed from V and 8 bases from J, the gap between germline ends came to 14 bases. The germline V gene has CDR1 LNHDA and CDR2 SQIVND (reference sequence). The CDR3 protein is CASSMTRGQDSPLHF. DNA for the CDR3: TGTGCCAGTAGTATGACCCGGGGTCAGGATTCACCCCTCCACTTT.

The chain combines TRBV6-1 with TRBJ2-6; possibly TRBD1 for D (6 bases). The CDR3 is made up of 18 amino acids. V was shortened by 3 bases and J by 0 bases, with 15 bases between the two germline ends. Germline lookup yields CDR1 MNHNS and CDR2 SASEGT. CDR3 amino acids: CASSDRQVQHSGANVLTF. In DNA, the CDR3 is TGTGCCAGCAGTGACCGACAGGTCCAACACTCTGGGGCCAACGTCCTGACTTTC.

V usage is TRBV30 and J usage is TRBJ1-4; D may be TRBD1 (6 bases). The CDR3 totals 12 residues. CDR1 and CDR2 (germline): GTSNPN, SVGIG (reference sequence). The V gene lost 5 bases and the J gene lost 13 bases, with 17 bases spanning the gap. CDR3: CAWGAGAGGLFF. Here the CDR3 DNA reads TGTGCCTGGGGGGCGGGGGCCGGAGGACTGTTTTTT.

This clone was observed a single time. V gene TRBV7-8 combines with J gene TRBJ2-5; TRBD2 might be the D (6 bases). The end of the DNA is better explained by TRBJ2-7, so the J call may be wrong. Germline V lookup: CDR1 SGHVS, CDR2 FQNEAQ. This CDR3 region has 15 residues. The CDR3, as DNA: TGTGCCAGCAGCCAGCGATGGGACTCCTCCTACGAGCAGTACTTC. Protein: CASSQRWDSSYEQYF.

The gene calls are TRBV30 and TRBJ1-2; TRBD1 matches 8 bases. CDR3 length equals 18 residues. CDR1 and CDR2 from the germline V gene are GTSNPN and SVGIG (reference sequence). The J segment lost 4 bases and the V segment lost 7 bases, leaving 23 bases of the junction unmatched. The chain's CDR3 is CASPGVRTGRHSGYGYTF. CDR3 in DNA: TGTGCCTCCCCCGGTGTGAGGACAGGGCGTCACAGCGGCTATGGCTACACCTTC.

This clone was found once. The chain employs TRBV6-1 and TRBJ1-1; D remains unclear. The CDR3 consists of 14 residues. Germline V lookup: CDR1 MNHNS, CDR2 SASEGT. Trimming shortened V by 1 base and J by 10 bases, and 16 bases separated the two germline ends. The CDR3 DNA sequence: TGTGCCAGCAGTGAAGTAAACTTTCCAATAGCAGCTTTCTTT. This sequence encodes CASSEVNFPIAAFF.

The CDR3 loop is CASSPRESLPEQYF. In DNA form, the CDR3 reads TGTGCCAGCAGTCCTCGGGAATCGCTGCCCGAGCAGTACTTC. The chain couples TRBV2 to TRBJ2-7; D is perhaps TRBD2 (5 bases). Per germline, CDR1 SNHLY and CDR2 FYNNEI. This CDR3 has 14 amino acids. V was cut by 5 bases and J by 6 bases, with 17 bases left in between.